A selection of T cell receptor beta chains follows, all from one sample in a study of blood T cell repertoires in COVID-19. The table came from immunoSEQ multiplex PCR; TCRdb's copy has only in-frame clones and leaves some out. The sample has roughly 250,000 clones; 83% are singletons. Sequences were obtained from peripheral blood. These receptors originate from a woman between 50 and 59 years old with acute or convalescent COVID-19. Both conserved end residues are part of each CDR3. The D gene is left open where the match is weak. Not all rows give a size; the values are once, few, many and, for expanded clones, a class.

v_gene	len	d_gene	abundance	j_gene	CDR3nt	CDR3aa
TRBV7-9	14	.	.	TRBJ2-1	TGTGCCAGCAGATTGTTGAGGACTGGAAATGAGCAGTTCTTC	CASRLLRTGNEQFF
TRBV7-8	17	TRBD1	.	TRBJ1-1	TGTGCCAGCAGCTTAGGCGGGGACAGGGGAGAAAGCACTGAAGCTTTCTTT	CASSLGGDRGESTEAFF
TRBV7-2	16	TRBD1	.	TRBJ1-4	TGTGCCAGCAGCCTAATCGGACAGGGGGCTTTCGAAAAACTGTTTTTT	CASSLIGQGAFEKLFF
TRBV18	14	TRBD1	.	TRBJ2-5	TGTGCCAGCTCACCACCGGGACAGAGGGAGACCCAGTACTTC	CASSPPGQRETQYF
TRBV28	14	.	once	TRBJ1-1	TGTGCCAGCAGTTTGGTCTACAGGGACACTGAAGCTTTCTTT	CASSLVYRDTEAFF
TRBV19	15	.	.	TRBJ2-3	TGTGCCAGTAGTATCTCACGAGAAGGCACAGATACGCAGTATTTT	CASSISREGTDTQYF
TRBV6-2/TRBV6-3	15	TRBD1	.	TRBJ2-3	TGTGCCAGCAGTTGGGGACAGATCTCCACAGATACGCAGTATTTT	CASSWGQISTDTQYF
TRBV19	12	.	few	TRBJ2-7	TGTGCCAGTAGTATCGCAGGGATCGAGCAGTACTTC	CASSIAGIEQYF
TRBV15	15	TRBD1	.	TRBJ1-4	TGTGCCACCAGCAATGACAGGGGGCGGGCTGAAAAACTGTTTTTT	CATSNDRGRAEKLFF
TRBV15	17	TRBD2	many	TRBJ2-7	TGTGCCACCAGCAAGCTAGCGGGAGACGGGCATGGTTACGAGCAGTACTTC	CATSKLAGDGHGYEQYF
TRBV28	13	.	.	TRBJ1-1	TGTGCCAGCAGTTTTGGATCGAGCAGGAGGGCTTTCTTT	CASSFGSSRRAFF
TRBV11-3	13	.	.	TRBJ2-2	TGTGCCAGCAGGAGCATTAACACCGGGGAGCTGTTTTTT	CASRSINTGELFF
TRBV5-1	14	TRBD2	once	TRBJ2-7	TGCGCCAGCAGCTTGGAGCGGGGGGGCTACGAGCAGTACTTC	CASSLERGGYEQYF
TRBV4-1	14	TRBD1	.	TRBJ1-4	TGCGCCAGCAGCTCACAGGGGGTAGGTGAAAAACTGTTTTTT	CASSSQGVGEKLFF
TRBV19	15	.	.	TRBJ1-1	TGTGCCAGTAGTACCCCGGGACACCCGAACACTGAAGCTTTCTTT	CASSTPGHPNTEAFF
TRBV7-8	13	.	.	TRBJ2-1	TGTGCCAGCAGCTTGCGGAGGGCGGGTGAGCAGTTCTTC	CASSLRRAGEQFF
TRBV5-5	14	.	.	TRBJ1-5	TGTGCCAGCAGCTTAGGAGGGTCCTATCAGCCCCAGCATTTT	CASSLGGSYQPQHF
TRBV2	11	.	.	TRBJ2-7	TGTGCCAGCAGTGAAAATCTGGAGCAGTACTTC	CASSENLEQYF
TRBV24-1	14	.	.	TRBJ2-1	TGTGCCACCAGTTTGACGGGGTCCAACAATGAGCAGTTCTTC	CATSLTGSNNEQFF
TRBV9	13	.	once	TRBJ2-5	TGTGCCAGCAGCTTCGGGACTGGAGAGACCCAGTACTTC	CASSFGTGETQYF
TRBV3-1/TRBV3-2	16	TRBD2	.	TRBJ2-5	TGTGCCAGCAGCCCGACTAGCGGAGCCCAGTCAGAGACCCAGTACTTC	CASSPTSGAQSETQYF
TRBV10-3	14	TRBD1	.	TRBJ1-1	TGTGCCATCAGCCCCGGGACAGAGGGCACTGAAGCTTTCTTT	CAISPGTEGTEAFF
TRBV28	16	TRBD2	.	TRBJ2-7	TGTGCCAGCAGTTTCAGGACTAGCGGGAGTACCTACGAGCAGTACTTC	CASSFRTSGSTYEQYF
TRBV2	16	.	.	TRBJ1-4	TGTGCCAGCAGGGCAGGGGCGATCGCAACTAATGAAAAACTGTTTTTT	CASRAGAIATNEKLFF
TRBV18	20	.	.	TRBJ2-1	TGTGCCAGCTCACCACTGGGTAAGGACAGAAGACTAAGCTCCTACAATGAGCAGTTCTTC	CASSPLGKDRRLSSYNEQFF
TRBV6-5	14	TRBD1	.	TRBJ1-1	TGTGCCAGCAGGGGACAGGGGGCGAGCACTGAAGCTTTCTTT	CASRGQGASTEAFF
TRBV3-1/TRBV3-2	9	.	few	TRBJ1-2	TGTGCCAGCAGCCTCCCCCTCACCTTC	CASSLPLTF
TRBV10-3	15	.	.	TRBJ1-6	TGTGCCATCAGTGAGTCGAAAGGGAGGAGTTCACCCCTCCACTTT	CAISESKGRSSPLHF
TRBV19	12	TRBD1	.	TRBJ2-7	TGTGCCTCGACAGGGGGACCTTACGAGCAGTACTTC	CASTGGPYEQYF
TRBV4-1	20	TRBD2	.	TRBJ2-7	TGCGCCAGCAGCCGCCGAACGGGACTAGCGGGGGGACAGAGCTCCTACGAGCAGTACTTC	CASSRRTGLAGGQSSYEQYF
TRBV5-1	15	.	.	TRBJ2-7	TGCGCCAGCAGCTTGACGCGAGGTAGCTCCTACGAGCAGTACTTC	CASSLTRGSSYEQYF
TRBV15	13	.	.	TRBJ2-7	TGTGCCACCAGCACCGCGGGCGGGCGGGGGCAGTACTTC	CATSTAGGRGQYF
TRBV7-9	16	TRBD1	.	TRBJ1-1	TGTGCCAGCAGCTTAGCAAGTGGCAGGGGGCGAACTGAAGCTTTCTTT	CASSLASGRGRTEAFF
TRBV29-1	11	.	once	TRBJ1-1	TGCAGCGTTGGGCGGGGCCCTGAAGCTTTCTTT	CSVGRGPEAFF
TRBV3-1/TRBV3-2	16	TRBD2	.	TRBJ2-1	TGTGCCAGCAGCCAAGTGGGAGGGACCAACTACAATGAGCAGTTCTTC	CASSQVGGTNYNEQFF
TRBV19	14	.	.	TRBJ1-2	TGTGCCAGTAGCGATCACAGGGAGTTGTATGGCTACACCTTC	CASSDHRELYGYTF
TRBV5-6	13	.	.	TRBJ2-1	TGTGCCAGCAGCCTTGGTAACGGGGATGAGCAGTTCTTC	CASSLGNGDEQFF
TRBV5-1	13	.	many	TRBJ2-1	TGCGCCAGCAGCTTTCGGGAGTACAATGAGCAGTTCTTC	CASSFREYNEQFF
TRBV4-1	13	.	.	TRBJ2-1	TGCGCCAGCAGCCAAGATTTTAGGGGTGAGCAGTTCTTC	CASSQDFRGEQFF
TRBV2	15	TRBD1	few	TRBJ2-1	TGTGCCAGCAGTTCTTTAGGACAGGGGTTCGATGAGCAGTTCTTC	CASSSLGQGFDEQFF
TRBV25-1	13	TRBD2	.	TRBJ2-1	TGTGCCAGCACGGGAGGCGAATACAATGAGCAGTTCTTC	CASTGGEYNEQFF
TRBV19	12	.	.	TRBJ1-5	TGTGCCAGTCGACAGGGCAATCAGCCCCAGCATTTT	CASRQGNQPQHF
TRBV3-1/TRBV3-2	15	TRBD1	.	TRBJ2-7	TGTGCCAGCAGCTCCATTTGGACAGGAGACTACGAGCAGTACTTC	CASSSIWTGDYEQYF
TRBV5-1	16	TRBD2	.	TRBJ2-1	TGCGCCAGCAGCGTTGAAGTAGCGGGGGCCGGAGGTGAGCAGTTCTTC	CASSVEVAGAGGEQFF
TRBV5-1	14	TRBD1	.	TRBJ1-1	TGCGCCAGCAGCTTCCGGGACAGGGGCACTGAAGCTTTCTTT	CASSFRDRGTEAFF
TRBV3-1/TRBV3-2	14	TRBD1	.	TRBJ1-2	TGTGCCAGCAGCCAGGGGACAGGGGGCTCTGGCTACACCTTC	CASSQGTGGSGYTF
TRBV5-4	15	.	.	TRBJ2-7	TGTGCCAGCAGCACCGGACGGGGAGCGTCCTACGAGCAGTACTTC	CASSTGRGASYEQYF
TRBV19	15	.	.	TRBJ1-1	TGTGCCAGTAGCATGGGGAGGAGCAAGAACACTGAAGCTTTCTTT	CASSMGRSKNTEAFF
TRBV5-3	17	TRBD1	.	TRBJ1-5	TGTGCCAGAAGCTTGGAGGCAGGGGGTTATAGCAATCAGCCCCAGCATTTT	CARSLEAGGYSNQPQHF
TRBV7-2	17	TRBD1	few	TRBJ2-6	TGTGCCAGCAGCTCACCGGGACAGGGTTCTGGGGCCAACGTCCTGACTTTC	CASSSPGQGSGANVLTF
TRBV5-1	14	TRBD2	.	TRBJ2-5	TGCGCCAGCAGCCCGTGGGGGGGTAAAGAGACCCAGTACTTC	CASSPWGGKETQYF